What follows are 19 T cell receptor beta chains derived from one specimen sequenced in a study of T-cell reconstitution after alpha-beta-depleted transplantation in children. As it was prepared, the TCRbeta library received unique molecular identifiers. In TCRdb, the PCR reads were re-called with MiXCR into one record per CDR3 protein. The data hold a few hundred thousand distinct CDR3 sequences, with 13% observed a single time. The sample was PBMCs, mostly from graft donor cells, taken 360 days after TCRalphabeta/CD19-depleted stem cell transplant. The receptor source for this set is a male patient aged 10-17 years who had a stem cell transplant for acute myeloid leukemia, so the T cells may come from the graft donor.

This sequence joins TRBV20-1 and TRBJ2-2; 7 bases align to TRBD2. The germline V gene encodes CDR1 DFQATT and CDR2 SNEGSKA (reference sequence). The CDR3 is 14 residues long. Trimming took 2 bases from V and 1 from J; bases not matched to a gene: 1. As DNA, the CDR3 is TGCAGTGCTAGATCTAGCGGGAACACCGGGGAGCTGTTTTTT. This encodes CSARSSGNTGELFF.

Turning to this clonotype: This may be a read error: a much more frequent sequence differs by one nucleotide. V usage is TRBV9 and J usage is TRBJ2-7, with a weak D call TRBD1 (5 bases). The CDR3 has 12 residues. Germline CDR1 reads SGDLS; CDR2 reads YYNGEE. V dropped 3 bases and J dropped 5 bases, with 9 bases sitting between them. For the CDR3, the DNA is TGTGCCAGCAGCGGAGTGGGGCACGAGCAGTACTTC. It is translated as CASSGVGHEQYF.

This clonotype was seen only a few times. This chain connects TRBV19 to TRBJ2-7; 9 bases align to TRBD1. J lost 3 bases, V lost 5 bases, and 5 bases had no gene match. Germline values: CDR1 LNHDA, CDR2 SQIVND (reference sequence). The CDR3 runs to 14 residues. The CDR3 coding sequence is TGTGCCAGTAGTTATCGGACAGGGGTCTACGAGCAGTACTTC. This codes for CASSYRTGVYEQYF.

The rearrangement links TRBV11-1 to TRBJ2-7, with 9 nucleotides matching TRBD2. Per germline, CDR1 SGHAT and CDR2 FQDESV (reference sequence). The J segment lost 3 bases and the V segment lost 4 bases, leaving 13 bases of the junction unmatched. This CDR3 has 17 amino acids. The CDR3 bases are TGTGCCAGCAGCTCACCCCTAGCGGGACCAAGCGACTACGAGCAGTACTTC. Its translation is CASSSPLAGPSDYEQYF.

This clonotype appeared many times. The rearrangement links TRBV7-3 to TRBJ2-3; no clear D. This CDR3 spans 17 amino acids. CDR1 and CDR2 from the germline V gene are SGHTA and FQGTGA. V gave up 3 bases and J gave up 5 bases, with 21 bases separating them. The CDR3 sequence is CASSLIRRENAGDTQYF. CDR3 nucleotides: TGTGCCAGCAGCTTGATCCGGCGTGAGAACGCTGGAGATACGCAGTATTTT.

This clonotype has at least ten counts. The chain joins TRBV7-9 to TRBJ2-4, with 8 nucleotides matching TRBD2. The CDR3 consists of 12 residues. Trimming at V came to 7 bases and at J to 8 bases, leaving 4 bases not matched to a gene. Germline CDR1 reads SEHNR; CDR2 reads FQNEAQ (reference sequence). This CDR3 reads CASNSGDYIQYF. The CDR3 DNA follows: TGTGCCAGCAATAGCGGGGATTACATTCAGTACTTC.

The rearrangement links TRBV13 to TRBJ2-1; possible D gene TRBD2, 6 bases. This CDR3 has 15 amino acids. Germline loops: CDR1 PRHDT, CDR2 FYEKMQ (reference sequence). Trimming left V 5 bases short and J 8 bases short, with 19 bases between. The CDR3 sequence is CASSAPGGMRDEQFF. CDR3 DNA sequence: TGTGCCAGCAGCGCCCCAGGCGGGATGAGAGATGAGCAGTTCTTC.

The chain couples TRBV7-8 to TRBJ2-7; TRBD2 matches at 13 bases. The V segment lost 7 bases and the J segment 4 bases; nucleotides outside the gene matches: 22. This CDR3 spans 20 amino acids. Germline V CDR1 and CDR2: SGHVS, FQNEAQ. The CDR3 region is CASTRVSPDRPTSGRYEQYF. As DNA, the CDR3 is TGTGCCAGCACCCGCGTGTCGCCGGACAGGCCGACTAGCGGGAGGTACGAGCAGTACTTC.

The V and J genes are TRBV4-3 and TRBJ2-7, with 8 bases fitting TRBD1. The CDR3 loop spans 15 amino acids. CDR1 is LGHNA and CDR2 is YSLEER in the germline V gene. The junction had 6 bases not matched to a gene; V was cut back by 5 bases and J by 0 bases. CDR3 protein: CASSVTTGDSYEQYF. The CDR3 region has the DNA TGCGCCAGCAGCGTAACGACAGGGGACTCCTACGAGCAGTACTTC.

The sample holds a few counts of this clonotype. A read error may produce the germline difference seen at one junction end. The V call is TRBV7-7, the J call TRBJ2-1; 9 nucleotides match TRBD1. This CDR3 has 17 residues. The germline V gene has CDR1 SSHAT and CDR2 FNYEAQ (reference sequence). The CDR3 reads CASSVAGWGQGYNEQFF. CDR3 coding DNA: TGTGCTAGCAGCGTCGCTGGGTGGGGACAGGGCTACAATGAGCAGTTCTTC.

This clonotype was counted between two and nine times. V and J are TRBV12-3 or TRBV12-4 and TRBJ1-5, with D perhaps matching TRBD1 (6 bases). The CDR3 is 14 residues long. Trimming left V 6 bases short and J 3 bases short, with 12 bases between. CDR3 region: CASSRQVSNQPQHF. The DNA for the CDR3 is TGTGCCAGCAGCCGACAGGTCTCCAATCAGCCCCAGCATTTT.

This clonotype occurred once. This chain connects TRBV15 to TRBJ2-2; D may correspond to TRBD1 or TRBD2 (5 bases each). There are 14 residues in the CDR3. V was clipped by 5 bases and J by 6 bases, with 13 bases between them. The V gene's germline CDR1 is LNHNV and CDR2 YYDKDF (reference sequence). DNA for the CDR3: TGTGCCACCAGCCTTTACCGGGACGCCGGGGAGCTGTTTTTT. Translation: CATSLYRDAGELFF. Full variable domain (outside the CDR3, taken from reference TRBV15 and TRBJ2-2): DAMVIQNPRYQVTQFGKPVTLSCSQTLNHNVMYWYQQKSSQAPKLLFHYYDKDFNNEADTPDNFQSRRPNTSFCFLDIRSPGLGDTAMYLCATSLYRDAGELFFGEGSRLTVL.

The V gene is TRBV9, the J gene TRBJ1-1; 8 bases agree with TRBD1. Trimming cost V 2 bases and J 5 bases; bases outside gene matches: 5. Looked up from germline, CDR1 is SGDLS and CDR2 is YYNGEE. CDR3 length: 14 amino acids. In DNA, the CDR3 is TGTGCCAGCAGCGTTGGACAGGGAAGGACTGAAGCTTTCTTT. This translates into CASSVGQGRTEAFF. The variable domain in full, completed from reference TRBV9 and TRBJ1-1, reads DSGVTQTPKHLITATGQRVTLRCSPRSGDLSVYWYQQSLDQGLQFLIQYYNGEERAKGNILERFSAQQFPDLHSELNLSSLELGDSALYFCASSVGQGRTEAFFGQGTRLTVV.

This clonotype turned up a few times. V usage is TRBV7-2 and J usage is TRBJ2-7; D not resolved. Trimming left V 2 bases short and J 3 bases short, with 8 bases between. Germline lookup yields CDR1 SGHTA and CDR2 FQGNSA. This CDR3 has 13 amino acids. CDR3 bases: TGTGCCAGCAGCTTACAGGTTCACTACGAGCAGTACTTC. Its translation: CASSLQVHYEQYF.

V usage is TRBV19 and J usage is TRBJ2-1, with a weak D call TRBD1 (5 bases). The CDR3 sequence is 13 residues long. V was trimmed by 8 bases and J by 5 bases, leaving 13 bases between them. From germline, CDR1 is LNHDA and CDR2 SQIVND (reference sequence). In nucleotides, the CDR3 is TGTGCCAGTGGTGGCAGGGCAGACAATGAGCAGTTCTTC. This sequence encodes CASGGRADNEQFF. The full variable domain, in which reference TRBV19 and TRBJ2-1 provide the parts outside the CDR3, is DGGITQSPKYLFRKEGQNVTLSCEQNLNHDAMYWYRQDPGQGLRLIYYSQIVNDFQKGDIAEGYSVSREKKESFPLTVTSAQKNPTAFYLCASGGRADNEQFFGPGTRLTVL.

The CDR3 coding sequence is TGCGCCAGCAGCTCCGGGACTAGCGGGTTCCAAGAGACCCAGTACTTC. Its protein product is CASSSGTSGFQETQYF. V and J are TRBV5-1 and TRBJ2-5, with 12 bases fitting TRBD2. Germline V gene data show CDR1 as SGHRS and CDR2 as YFSETQ. The CDR3 extends over 16 amino acids. With V trimmed by 3 bases and J by 1 base, 4 bases remained unmatched.

This clonotype was detected only a few times. The rearrangement links TRBV10-3 to TRBJ2-1; no clear D. This CDR3 comprises 16 residues. The ends were cut back, 0 bases at V and 2 bases at J, with 11 bases in the middle. Germline-derived CDR1 and CDR2 are ENHRY and SYGVKD. The CDR3 protein is CAISESSATPYNEQFF. In DNA form, the CDR3 reads TGTGCCATCAGTGAGTCGTCAGCGACTCCCTACAATGAGCAGTTCTTC.

This clonotype was counted many times. V usage is TRBV7-8 and J usage is TRBJ1-1, with a weak D call TRBD1 (6 bases). The CDR3 is made up of 14 amino acids. The germline V gene encodes CDR1 SGHVS and CDR2 FQNEAQ. Trimming removed 2 bases at V and 1 base at J, with 8 bases between. CDR3 residues: CASSLSGQNTEAFF. The CDR3, as DNA: TGTGCCAGCAGCTTATCGGGACAGAACACTGAAGCTTTCTTT.

The gene calls are TRBV20-1 and TRBJ2-7; tentative D call: TRBD1 (5 bases). Trimming took off 6 bases at V and 2 bases at J, with 8 bases between the two ends. From germline, CDR1 is DFQATT and CDR2 SNEGSKA (reference sequence). The CDR3 is 11 residues long. Here the CDR3 reads CSAPDTYEQYF. The CDR3 region has the DNA TGCAGTGCCCCGGACACCTACGAGCAGTACTTC.